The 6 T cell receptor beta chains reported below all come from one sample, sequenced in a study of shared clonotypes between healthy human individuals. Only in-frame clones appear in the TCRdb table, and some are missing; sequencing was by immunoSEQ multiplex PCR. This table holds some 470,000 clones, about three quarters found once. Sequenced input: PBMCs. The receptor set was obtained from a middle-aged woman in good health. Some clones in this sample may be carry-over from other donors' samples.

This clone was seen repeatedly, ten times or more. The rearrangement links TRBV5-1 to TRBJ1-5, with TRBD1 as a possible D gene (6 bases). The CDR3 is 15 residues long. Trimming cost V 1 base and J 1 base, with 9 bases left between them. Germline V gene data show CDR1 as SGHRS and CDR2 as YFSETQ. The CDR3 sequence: CASSLSGGSNQPQHF. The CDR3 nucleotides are TGCGCCAGCAGCTTGTCCGGGGGCAGCAATCAGCCCCAGCATTTT.

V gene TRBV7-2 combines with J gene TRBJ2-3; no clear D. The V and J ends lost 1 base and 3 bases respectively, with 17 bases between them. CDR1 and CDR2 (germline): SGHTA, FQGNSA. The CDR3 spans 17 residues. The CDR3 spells CASSLGHGASRTDTQYF. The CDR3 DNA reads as TGTGCCAGCAGCTTAGGTCACGGAGCGAGTAGAACAGATACGCAGTATTTT.

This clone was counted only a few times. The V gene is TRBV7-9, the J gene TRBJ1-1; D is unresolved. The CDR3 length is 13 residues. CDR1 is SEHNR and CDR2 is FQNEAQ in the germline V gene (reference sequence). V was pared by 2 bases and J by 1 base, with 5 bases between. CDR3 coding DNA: TGTGCCAGCAGCTTACGGTCGAACACTGAAGCTTTCTTT. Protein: CASSLRSNTEAFF. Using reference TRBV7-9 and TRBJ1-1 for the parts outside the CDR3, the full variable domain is DTGVSQNPRHKITKRGQNVTFRCDPISEHNRLYWYRQTLGQGPEFLTYFQNEAQLEKSRLLSDRFSAERPKGSFSTLEIQRTEQGDSAMYLCASSLRSNTEAFFGQGTRLTVV.

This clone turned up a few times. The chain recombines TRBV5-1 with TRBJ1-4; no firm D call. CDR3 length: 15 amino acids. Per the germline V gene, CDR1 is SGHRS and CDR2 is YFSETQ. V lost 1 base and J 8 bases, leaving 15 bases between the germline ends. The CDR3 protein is CASSLSGEGREKLFF. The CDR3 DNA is TGCGCCAGCAGCTTGTCGGGTGAGGGTAGAGAAAAACTGTTTTTT. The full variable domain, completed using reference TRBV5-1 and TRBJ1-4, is KAGVTQTPRYLIKTRGQQVTLSCSPISGHRSVSWYQQTPGQGLQFLFEYFSETQRNKGNFPGRFSGRQFSNSRSEMNVSTLELGDSALYLCASSLSGEGREKLFFGSGTQLSVL.

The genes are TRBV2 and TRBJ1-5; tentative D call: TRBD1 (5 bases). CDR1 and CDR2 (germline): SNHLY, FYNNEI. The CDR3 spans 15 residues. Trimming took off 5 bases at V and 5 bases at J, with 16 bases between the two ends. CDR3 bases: TGTGCCAGCAGTTACTATAAGGGGCTGGATCAGCCCCAGCATTTT. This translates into CASSYYKGLDQPQHF.

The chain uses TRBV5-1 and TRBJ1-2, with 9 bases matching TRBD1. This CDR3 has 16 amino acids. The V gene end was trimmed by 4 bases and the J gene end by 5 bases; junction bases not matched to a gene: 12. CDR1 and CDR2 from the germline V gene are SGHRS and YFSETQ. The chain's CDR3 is CASSPKAAGQGYGYTF. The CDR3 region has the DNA TGCGCCAGCAGCCCAAAAGCCGCGGGACAGGGATATGGCTACACCTTC.